The present T cell receptor beta chain was sequenced within a study of metastatic and nonmetastatic thyroid tumors. The wider study: Repertoire comparisons spanned blood and tumor or nodule tissue from malignant and benign thyroid patients.

This clone has only a few counts. Its specificity is not known. As handled by the study authors: CDR3 differences across clinicopathological groups were used to build a distant-metastasis classifier for papillary thyroid cancer. MiXCR re-clonotyped the PCR reads for TCRdb. TCRdb, not the authors, supplied the V and J calls. The sample carries 34,000 or so clones, approximately 40% recorded once. There were no patients who had received any treatment before thyroid surgery. Study-level results: For both blood and tumor, malignant thyroid tumors reportedly showed significantly higher TCR beta diversity than benign nodules did.

Per germline, CDR1 KGHDR and CDR2 SFDVKD. Unmatched junction bases numbered 5, after V lost 5 bases and J lost 3 bases. CDR3 size: 14 residues. The TCR originated in a female donor with papillary thyroid cancer or a benign thyroid nodule (not recorded which). Some clones in this sample may be carry-over from other donors' samples. The chain employs TRBV24-1 and TRBJ2-7; TRBD1 agrees at 8 bases. Sequenced: tumor tissue. The CDR3 DNA follows: TGTGCCACCAGTGGCGGGGACAGGATCTACGAGCAGTACTTC. Its translation: CATSGGDRIYEQYF.